This T cell receptor beta chain was obtained from a study of OX40 agonist ivuxolimab in advanced cancers. Study-level information: Mean age roughly 65 years, range about 23 to 79; 82.7% male.

Libraries were prepared by immunoSEQ multiplex PCR; TCRdb keeps only in-frame clonotypes and omits some of them. The sample lists tens of thousands of clones, about 85% occurring once. Germline CDR1 ENHRY, CDR2 SYGVKD. Trimming took off 5 bases at V and 5 bases at J, with 13 bases between the two ends. This CDR3 comprises 15 residues. The chain has TRBV10-3 and TRBJ1-6; TRBD1 might be the D (6 bases). The input for sequencing was CD4+ or CD8+ T cells sorted from blood, taken in a trial of the OX40 agonist ivuxolimab. The TCR originated in an adult with an advanced solid tumor such as melanoma, head and neck, liver or kidney cancer. CDR3 in DNA: TGTGCCATCAGTACAGGGCTGGGGGATAATTCACCCCTCCACTTT. This sequence encodes CAISTGLGDNSPLHF.